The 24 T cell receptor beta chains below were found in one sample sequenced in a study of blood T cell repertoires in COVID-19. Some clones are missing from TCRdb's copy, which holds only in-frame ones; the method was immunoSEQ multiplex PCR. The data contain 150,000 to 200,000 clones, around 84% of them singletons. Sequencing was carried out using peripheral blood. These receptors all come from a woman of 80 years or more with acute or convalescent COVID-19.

The chain's CDR3 is CASSQGQGLGDTQYF. CDR3 nucleotide sequence: TGTGCCAGCAGCCAAGGACAGGGGTTAGGAGATACGCAGTATTTT. The V call is TRBV11-3, the J call TRBJ2-3; 9 positions match TRBD1. Germline CDR1 reads SGHNT; CDR2 reads YENEEA. CDR3 size: 15 residues. The junction had 8 bases not matched to a gene; V was cut back by 5 bases and J by 5 bases.

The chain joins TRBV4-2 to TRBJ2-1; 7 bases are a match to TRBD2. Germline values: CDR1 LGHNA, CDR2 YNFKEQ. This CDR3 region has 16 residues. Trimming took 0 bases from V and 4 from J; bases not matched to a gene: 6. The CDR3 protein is CASSQDRLAVYNEQFF. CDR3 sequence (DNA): TGTGCCAGCAGCCAAGACCGCCTAGCGGTATACAATGAGCAGTTCTTC.

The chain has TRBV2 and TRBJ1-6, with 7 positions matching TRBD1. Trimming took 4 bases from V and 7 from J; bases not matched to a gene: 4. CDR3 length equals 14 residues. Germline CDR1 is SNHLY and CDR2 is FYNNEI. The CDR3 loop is CASSVTGDNSPLHF. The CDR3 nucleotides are TGTGCCAGCAGTGTAACAGGGGACAATTCACCCCTCCACTTT.

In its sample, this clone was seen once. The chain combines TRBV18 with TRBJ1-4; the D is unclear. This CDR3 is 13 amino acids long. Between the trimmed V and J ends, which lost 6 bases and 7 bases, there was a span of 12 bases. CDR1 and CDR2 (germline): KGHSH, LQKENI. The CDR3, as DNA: TGTGCCAGCTCTCGAGGGAGGACTGAAAAACTGTTTTTT. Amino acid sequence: CASSRGRTEKLFF.

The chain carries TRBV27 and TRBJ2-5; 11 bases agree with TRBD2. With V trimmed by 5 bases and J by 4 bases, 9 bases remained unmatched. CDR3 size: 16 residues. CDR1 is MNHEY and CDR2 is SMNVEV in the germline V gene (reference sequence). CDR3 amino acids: CASSHYKGLAGETQYF. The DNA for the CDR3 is TGTGCCAGCAGTCATTATAAAGGACTAGCGGGAGAGACCCAGTACTTC.

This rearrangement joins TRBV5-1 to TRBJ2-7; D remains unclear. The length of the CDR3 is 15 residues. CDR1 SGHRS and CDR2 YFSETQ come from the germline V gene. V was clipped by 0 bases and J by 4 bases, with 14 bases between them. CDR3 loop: CASSLVVPGQYEQYF. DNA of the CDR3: TGCGCCAGCAGCTTGGTAGTCCCTGGGCAATACGAGCAGTACTTC. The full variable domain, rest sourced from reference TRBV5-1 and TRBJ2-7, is KAGVTQTPRYLIKTRGQQVTLSCSPISGHRSVSWYQQTPGQGLQFLFEYFSETQRNKGNFPGRFSGRQFSNSRSEMNVSTLELGDSALYLCASSLVVPGQYEQYFGPGTRLTVT.

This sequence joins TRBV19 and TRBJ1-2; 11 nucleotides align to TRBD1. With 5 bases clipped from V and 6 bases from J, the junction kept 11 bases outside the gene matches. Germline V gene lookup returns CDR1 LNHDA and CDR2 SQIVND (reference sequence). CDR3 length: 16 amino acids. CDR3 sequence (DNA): TGTGCCAGTAGTCCACTCGCGGGACAGGGGGGGAATGGCTACACCTTC. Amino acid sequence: CASSPLAGQGGNGYTF.

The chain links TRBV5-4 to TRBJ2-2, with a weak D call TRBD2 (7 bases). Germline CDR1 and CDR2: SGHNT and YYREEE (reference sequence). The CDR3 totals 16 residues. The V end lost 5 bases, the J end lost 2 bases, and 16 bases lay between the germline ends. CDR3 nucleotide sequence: TGTGCCAGCAGAAGCTCGGGGGGCCTTAACACCGGGGAGCTGTTTTTT. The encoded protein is CASRSSGGLNTGELFF. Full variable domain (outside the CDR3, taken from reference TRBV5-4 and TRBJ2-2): ETGVTQSPTHLIKTRGQQVTLRCSSQSGHNTVSWYQQALGQGPQFIFQYYREEENGRGNFPPRFSGLQFPNYSSELNVNALELDDSALYLCASRSSGGLNTGELFFGEGSRLTVL.

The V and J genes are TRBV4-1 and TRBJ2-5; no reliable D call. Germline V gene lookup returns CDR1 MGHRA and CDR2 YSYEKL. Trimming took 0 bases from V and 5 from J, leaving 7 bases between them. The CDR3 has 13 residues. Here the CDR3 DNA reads TGCGCCAGCAGCCAAGATTCCAGGGAGACCCAGTACTTC. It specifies CASSQDSRETQYF.

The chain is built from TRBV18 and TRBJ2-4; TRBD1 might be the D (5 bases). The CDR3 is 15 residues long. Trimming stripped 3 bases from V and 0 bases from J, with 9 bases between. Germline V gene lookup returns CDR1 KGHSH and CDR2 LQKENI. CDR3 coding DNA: TGTGCCAGCTCACCGGACAACCGAGCCAAAAACATTCAGTACTTC. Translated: CASSPDNRAKNIQYF.

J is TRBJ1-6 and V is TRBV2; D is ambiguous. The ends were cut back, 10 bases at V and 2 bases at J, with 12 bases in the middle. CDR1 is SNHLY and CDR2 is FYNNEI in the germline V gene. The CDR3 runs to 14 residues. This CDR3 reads CAILDGTYNSPLHF. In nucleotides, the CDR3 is TGTGCCATTCTAGACGGTACCTATAATTCACCCCTCCACTTT.

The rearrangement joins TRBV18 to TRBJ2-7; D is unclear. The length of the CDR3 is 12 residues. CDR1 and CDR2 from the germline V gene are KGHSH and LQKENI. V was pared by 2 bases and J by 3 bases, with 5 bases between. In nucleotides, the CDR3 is TGTGCCAGCTCACCAAATAACTACGAGCAGTACTTC. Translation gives CASSPNNYEQYF.

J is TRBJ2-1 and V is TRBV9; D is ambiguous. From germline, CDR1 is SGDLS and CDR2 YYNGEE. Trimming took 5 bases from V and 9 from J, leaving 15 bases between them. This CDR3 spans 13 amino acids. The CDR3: CASREEPGTEQFF. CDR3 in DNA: TGTGCCAGCAGGGAAGAGCCAGGAACTGAGCAGTTCTTC.

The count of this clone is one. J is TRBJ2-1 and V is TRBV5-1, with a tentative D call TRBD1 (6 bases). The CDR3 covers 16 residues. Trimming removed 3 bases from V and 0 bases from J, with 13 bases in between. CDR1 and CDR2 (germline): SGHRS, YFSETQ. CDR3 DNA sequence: TGCGCCAGCAGCTCCGGACAGCTCAGCTCCTACAATGAGCAGTTCTTC. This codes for CASSSGQLSSYNEQFF.

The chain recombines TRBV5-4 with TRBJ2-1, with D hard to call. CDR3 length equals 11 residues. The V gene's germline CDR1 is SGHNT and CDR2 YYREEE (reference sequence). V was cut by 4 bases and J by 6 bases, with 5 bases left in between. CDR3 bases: TGTGCCAGCAGCACATCCAATGAGCAGTTCTTC. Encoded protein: CASSTSNEQFF.

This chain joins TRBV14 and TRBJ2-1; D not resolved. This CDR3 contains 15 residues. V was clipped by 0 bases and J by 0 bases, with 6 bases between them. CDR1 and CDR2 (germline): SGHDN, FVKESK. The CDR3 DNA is TGTGCCAGCAGCCAAGATAGGAGCTCCTACAATGAGCAGTTCTTC. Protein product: CASSQDRSSYNEQFF.

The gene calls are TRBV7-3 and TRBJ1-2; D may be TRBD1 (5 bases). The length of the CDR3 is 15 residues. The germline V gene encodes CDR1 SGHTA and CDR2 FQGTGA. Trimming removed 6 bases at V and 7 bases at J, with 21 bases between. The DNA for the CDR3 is TGTGCCAGCAGGTTACCGGGACTCTTTTTGGGTGGCTACACCTTC. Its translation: CASRLPGLFLGGYTF.

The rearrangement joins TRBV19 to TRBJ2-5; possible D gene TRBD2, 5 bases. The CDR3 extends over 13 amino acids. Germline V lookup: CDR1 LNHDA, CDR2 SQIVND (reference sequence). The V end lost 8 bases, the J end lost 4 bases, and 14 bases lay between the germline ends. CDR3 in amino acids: CASSTSGRETQYF. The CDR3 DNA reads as TGTGCCAGTTCCACTTCGGGGAGAGAGACCCAGTACTTC.

The CDR3 region has the DNA TGCGCCAGCAGCCAAGAGCCGACAGCGCTCACTGAAGCTTTCTTT. Amino acids: CASSQEPTALTEAFF. This rearrangement joins TRBV4-1 to TRBJ1-1; TRBD1 is a possible D gene (5 bases). In germline, CDR1 is MGHRA, CDR2 YSYEKL. Trimming left V 0 bases short and J 4 bases short, with 12 bases between. The CDR3 is 15 amino acids.

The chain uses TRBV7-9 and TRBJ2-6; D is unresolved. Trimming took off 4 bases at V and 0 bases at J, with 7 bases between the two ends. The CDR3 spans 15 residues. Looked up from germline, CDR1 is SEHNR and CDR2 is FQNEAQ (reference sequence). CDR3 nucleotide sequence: TGTGCCAGCAGCTCTCCGGGCTCTGGGGCCAACGTCCTGACTTTC. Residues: CASSSPGSGANVLTF. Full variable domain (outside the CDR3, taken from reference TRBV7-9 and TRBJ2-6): DTGVSQNPRHKITKRGQNVTFRCDPISEHNRLYWYRQTLGQGPEFLTYFQNEAQLEKSRLLSDRFSAERPKGSFSTLEIQRTEQGDSAMYLCASSSPGSGANVLTFGAGSRLTVL.

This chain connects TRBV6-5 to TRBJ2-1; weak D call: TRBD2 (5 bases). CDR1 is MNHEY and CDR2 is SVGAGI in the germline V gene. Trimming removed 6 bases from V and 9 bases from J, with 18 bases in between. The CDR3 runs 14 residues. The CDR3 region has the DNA TGTGCCAGCAGGCTAGCTGGCTCGGATGGTGAGCAGTTCTTC. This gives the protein CASRLAGSDGEQFF.

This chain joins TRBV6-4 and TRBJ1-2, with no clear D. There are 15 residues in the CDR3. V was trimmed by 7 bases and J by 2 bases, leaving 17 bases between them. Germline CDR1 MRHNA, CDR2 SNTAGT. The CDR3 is CASKASSGGNYGYTF. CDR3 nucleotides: TGTGCCAGCAAGGCCTCCTCCGGAGGGAACTATGGCTACACCTTC.

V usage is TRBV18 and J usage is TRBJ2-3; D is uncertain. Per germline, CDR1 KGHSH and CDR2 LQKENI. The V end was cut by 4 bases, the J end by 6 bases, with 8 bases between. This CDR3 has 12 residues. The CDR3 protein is CASSRQMDTQYF. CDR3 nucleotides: TGTGCCAGCTCACGTCAAATGGATACGCAGTATTTT.

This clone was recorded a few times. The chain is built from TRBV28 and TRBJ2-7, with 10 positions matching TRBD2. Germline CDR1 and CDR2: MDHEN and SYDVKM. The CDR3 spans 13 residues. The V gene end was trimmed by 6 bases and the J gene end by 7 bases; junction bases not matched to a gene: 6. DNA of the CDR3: TGTGCCAGCAGCACGGGACTAGCGAGTGAGCAGTACTTC. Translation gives CASSTGLASEQYF.